This TCR beta chain was captured by sequencing in a study of cytomegalovirus exposure and HLA in healthy donors. Primers: 60 Vbeta forward and 13 Jbeta reverse. Clones were sequenced by immunoSEQ multiplex PCR, and TCRdb holds only the in-frame ones, with some missing. The data hold 130,000 or so clones, with 50% to 75% observed a single time. V lost 0 bases, J lost 2 bases, and 9 bases lay in between. The CDR3 loop spans 15 amino acids. Germline CDR1 and CDR2: WNHNN and SYGVQD (reference sequence). The rearrangement links TRBV10-1 to TRBJ2-3, with a possible D match to TRBD1 (6 bases). The sequenced material came from PBMCs. The sequence was collected from a woman aged 40 to 50 in good health and CMV-seropositive. In DNA form, the CDR3 reads TGCGCCAGCAGTGAGTCTGACAGGCACACAGATACGCAGTATTTT. Translated, it gives CASSESDRHTDTQYF.